This T cell receptor beta chain was captured by sequencing in a study of shared clonotypes between healthy human individuals. Note on this clone: The antigen is not known.

CDR1 is MNHNS, CDR2 SASEGT, per germline. The CDR3 sequence is 13 residues long. V was clipped by 5 bases and J by 4 bases, with 9 bases between them. The study's findings and limits: Shared across several donors were about 4.8% of the naive CD4 clonotypes.

An approximately 220 ng quantity of DNA, tens of thousands of T cell genomes, went into the sorted-subset replicate PCRs. The repertoire was sequenced with immunoSEQ multiplex PCR; TCRdb's copy has only in-frame clones and lacks some. The table includes hundreds of thousands of clones, about three quarters detected once. Sequencing input: memory CD4+ T cells sorted from blood. Subset: CD45RA-negative fraction. The TCR sequence derives from a woman in her 30s in good health. The rearrangement uses TRBV6-1 and TRBJ1-3; D is unresolved. The CDR3 loop reads CASSRGTGNTIYF. CDR3 DNA sequence: TGTGCCAGCAGTCGGGGTACAGGAAACACCATATATTTT.